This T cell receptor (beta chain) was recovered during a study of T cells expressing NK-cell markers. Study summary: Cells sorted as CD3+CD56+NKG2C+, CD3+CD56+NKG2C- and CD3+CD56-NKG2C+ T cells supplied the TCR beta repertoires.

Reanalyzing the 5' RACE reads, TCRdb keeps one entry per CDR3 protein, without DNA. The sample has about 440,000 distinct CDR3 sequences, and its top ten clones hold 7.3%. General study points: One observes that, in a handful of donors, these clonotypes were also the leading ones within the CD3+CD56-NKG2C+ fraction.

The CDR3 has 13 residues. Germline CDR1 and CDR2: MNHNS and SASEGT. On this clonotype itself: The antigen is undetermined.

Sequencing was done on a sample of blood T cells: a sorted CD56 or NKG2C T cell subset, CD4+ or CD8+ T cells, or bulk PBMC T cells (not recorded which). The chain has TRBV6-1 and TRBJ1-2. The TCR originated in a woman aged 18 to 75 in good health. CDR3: CASSEAGIYGYTF.